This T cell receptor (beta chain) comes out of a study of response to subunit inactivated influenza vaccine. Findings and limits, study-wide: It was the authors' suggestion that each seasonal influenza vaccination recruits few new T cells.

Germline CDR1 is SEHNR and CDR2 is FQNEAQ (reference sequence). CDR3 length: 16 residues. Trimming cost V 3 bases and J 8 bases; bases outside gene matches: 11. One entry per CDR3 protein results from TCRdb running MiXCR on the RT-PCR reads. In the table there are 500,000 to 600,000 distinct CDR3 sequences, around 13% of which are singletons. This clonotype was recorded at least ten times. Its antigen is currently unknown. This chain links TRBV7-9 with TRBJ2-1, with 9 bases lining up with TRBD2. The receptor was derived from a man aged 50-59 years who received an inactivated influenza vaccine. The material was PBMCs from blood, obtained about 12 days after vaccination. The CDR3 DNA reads TGTGCCAGCAGCTTGCTAGCGGGAATGTTTAGCGATGAGCAGTTCTTC. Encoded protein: CASSLLAGMFSDEQFF.